This T cell receptor (beta chain) emerged from a study of cytomegalovirus exposure and HLA in healthy donors. For the study at large: The same platform used for the approximately 700 first-cohort repertoires was also used for the 95 to 150 validation repertoires, as a later analysis reported. Study-level results: A few of the chains that were CMV-associated were confirmed in vitro to be specific for CMV antigens.

From the 120-subject validation cohort, which was separate from the approximately 700-subject first cohort, the donors were drawn. As to this clone: What it recognizes is unknown.

The V segment lost 0 bases and the J segment 2 bases; nucleotides outside the gene matches: 8. The CDR3 extends over 17 amino acids. Germline V gene data show CDR1 as LGHNA and CDR2 as YSLEER. Assay used: immunoSEQ multiplex PCR; TCRdb lists only in-frame clones, some missing. The sample contains under 200,000 clones, around 85% of which appear only once. The sequencing sample was made of PBMCs. The clonotype comes from a woman aged 25 to 39 in good health and CMV-seronegative. V and J are TRBV4-3 and TRBJ1-2; 8 bases fit TRBD1. The CDR3 DNA follows: TGCGCCAGCAGCCAAGAGGGGCCGGGACAGGCAAACTATGGCTACACCTTC. Protein sequence: CASSQEGPGQANYGYTF.